These 4 T cell receptor beta chains came from one sample sequenced in a study of shared clonotypes between healthy human individuals (dated by TCRdb to 2018 to 2021). Libraries came from the immunoSEQ multiplex PCR assay. In its TCRdb copy, this immuneACCESS table keeps in-frame sequences only and misses some clones. Where compared with another copy, unresolved V genes explain less than half of these, and the others have no known cause. Across this sample there are some 100,000 clones, with around 68% seen only once. In total, the top ten clones hold roughly a quarter of the sample. Sequenced input: memory CD8+ T cells sorted from blood. The cell subset or site label, as the study defines it: CD45RO+ cells pooled with CCR7-negative TemRA cells. Source of these receptors: a woman younger than 45 in good health.

The chain couples TRBV25-1 to TRBJ2-7; the D gene is possibly TRBD1 (6 bases). Germline loops: CDR1 MGHDK, CDR2 SYGVNS. Trimming cost V 3 bases and J 3 bases, with 15 bases left between them. This CDR3 has 15 amino acids. The DNA for the CDR3 is TGTGCCAGCAGTGAGGCCCTAGGACAGAGCTACGAGCAGTACTTC. This encodes CASSEALGQSYEQYF.

In this sample, this clone turned up once. The chain uses TRBV4-1 and TRBJ2-3; 8 bases line up with TRBD2. CDR3 length: 16 residues. Trimming at V came to 3 bases and at J to 5 bases, leaving 10 bases not matched to a gene. CDR1 is MGHRA and CDR2 is YSYEKL in the germline V gene. The CDR3 sequence is CASSHGGAGAVDTQYF. The CDR3 nucleotides read TGCGCCAGCAGCCACGGGGGAGCGGGAGCGGTAGATACGCAGTATTTT.

This clone occurred once. V gene TRBV30 combines with J gene TRBJ2-5, with 9 bases identical to TRBD1. The DNA end lines up better with TRBJ2-7; the J call may be wrong. Germline values: CDR1 GTSNPN, CDR2 SVGIG (reference sequence). The CDR3 contains 13 residues. The CDR3 coding sequence is TGTGCCTGGCGTCGGACAGGGGCCTACGAGCAGTACTTC. Protein sequence: CAWRRTGAYEQYF.

In this sample, this clone turned up once. The CDR3 spells CAISESTWGRGRGYTF. The CDR3 DNA reads TGTGCCATCAGTGAGTCGACCTGGGGCAGGGGCCGGGGCTACACCTTC. The genes are TRBV10-3 and TRBJ1-2; a weak D match, TRBD1 (6 bases). The V end was cut by 0 bases, the J end by 8 bases, with 19 bases between. CDR1 and CDR2 (germline): ENHRY, SYGVKD. The CDR3 is made up of 16 amino acids.